These T cell receptor beta chains were read from a single sample in a study of vaccination and CD4 T cells after COVID-19. These TCRs are of unknown antigen specificity. TCRdb passed the PCR reads through MiXCR, listing each CDR3 protein once. The data contain some 18,000 distinct CDR3 sequences, 78% of them singletons. The sequencing used CD4+ T cells from blood, cultured in vitro, collected after SARS-CoV-2 vaccination. The source is a human donor who received a COVID-19 vaccine. Both conserved end residues are part of each CDR3. Fields, in order: clone size, J gene, D gene, V gene, CDR3 length, CDR3 protein, CDR3 DNA. D genes are given only for firm matches. Size is omitted from some rows. Given values are once, few, many or a class for expanded clones.

size: medium-sized; J: TRBJ1-6; D: TRBD1; V: TRBV20-1; length: 14; CDR3: CSARDQGAYSPLHF; DNA: TGCAGTGCTAGAGATCAGGGGGCCTACTCACCCCTCCACTTT
size: .; J: TRBJ1-1; D: .; V: TRBV19; length: 15; CDR3: CAGSIEAVRNTEAFF; DNA: TGTGCCGGTAGTATCGAGGCGGTTAGGAACACTGAAGCTTTCTTT
size: .; J: TRBJ2-2; D: .; V: TRBV6-1; length: 14; CDR3: CASSRAKNTGELFF; DNA: TGTGCCAGCAGTAGGGCCAAGAACACCGGGGAGCTGTTTTTT
size: .; J: TRBJ1-2; D: TRBD1; V: TRBV19; length: 14; CDR3: CASSTRGQGYGYTF; DNA: TGTGCCAGTAGTACGCGCGGACAGGGGTATGGCTACACCTTC
size: .; J: TRBJ2-1; D: TRBD2; V: TRBV7-9; length: 16; CDR3: CASSWLRAGVSNEQFF; DNA: TGTGCCAGCAGCTGGCTACGGGCGGGGGTTTCCAATGAGCAGTTCTTC
size: .; J: TRBJ2-7; D: .; V: TRBV24-1; length: 14; CDR3: CATSEGGRTYEQYF; DNA: TGTGCCACCAGTGAAGGCGGCCGGACCTACGAGCAGTACTTC
size: few; J: TRBJ1-2; D: TRBD1; V: TRBV24-1; length: 15; CDR3: CATSEPTGGSYGYTF; DNA: TGTGCCACCAGTGAACCGACAGGGGGCAGCTATGGCTACACCTTC
size: .; J: TRBJ1-2; D: .; V: TRBV7-8; length: 15; CDR3: CASSLARRVNYGYTF; DNA: TGTGCCAGCAGCTTAGCGCGACGGGTCAACTATGGCTACACCTTC
size: .; J: TRBJ1-5; D: .; V: TRBV30; length: 13; CDR3: CAWSAGTNQPQHF; DNA: TGTGCCTGGAGTGCAGGCACCAATCAGCCCCAGCATTTT
size: large; J: TRBJ2-7; D: TRBD1; V: TRBV20-1; length: 14; CDR3: CSAEGDRSSYEQYF; DNA: TGCAGTGCTGAGGGGGACAGGAGCTCCTACGAGCAGTACTTC
size: .; J: TRBJ1-4; D: .; V: TRBV6-1; length: 14; CDR3: CASSERADNEKLFF; DNA: TGTGCCAGCAGTGAAAGGGCAGATAATGAAAAACTGTTTTTT
size: .; J: TRBJ2-7; D: .; V: TRBV7-2; length: 14; CDR3: CAGSLASSGYEQYF; DNA: TGTGCCGGCAGCTTAGCTTCTTCGGGTTACGAGCAGTACTTC
size: .; J: TRBJ2-7; D: .; V: TRBV6-1; length: 15; CDR3: CASSWAGDTSYEQYF; DNA: TGTGCCAGCAGCTGGGCCGGGGACACCTCCTACGAGCAGTACTTC
size: .; J: TRBJ2-1; D: .; V: TRBV24-1; length: 14; CDR3: CATSDFPPGNEQFF; DNA: TGTGCCACCAGTGATTTTCCCCCCGGCAATGAGCAGTTCTTC
size: .; J: TRBJ2-3; D: TRBD1; V: TRBV19; length: 16; CDR3: CASTTGTGSGTDTQYF; DNA: TGTGCCAGTACCACCGGGACAGGGTCTGGCACAGATACGCAGTATTTT
size: once; J: TRBJ2-5; D: .; V: TRBV7-9; length: 14; CDR3: CASSLGVVQETQYF; DNA: TGTGCCAGCAGCTTAGGAGTAGTCCAAGAGACCCAGTACTTC
size: once; J: TRBJ2-5; D: .; V: TRBV6-5; length: 16; CDR3: CASSSVRLARLETQYF; DNA: TGTGCCAGCAGTTCCGTGCGACTGGCCCGCCTGGAGACCCAGTACTTC
size: few; J: TRBJ1-6; D: .; V: TRBV7-7; length: 18; CDR3: CASSQRWAERRHNSPLHF; DNA: TGTGCCAGCAGCCAGCGGTGGGCGGAGAGGCGTCATAATTCACCCCTCCACTTT
size: .; J: TRBJ1-1; D: .; V: TRBV4-2; length: 15; CDR3: CASSQDEGRNTEAFF; DNA: TGTGCCAGCAGCCAAGATGAAGGAAGGAACACTGAAGCTTTCTTT
size: .; J: TRBJ1-5; D: TRBD1; V: TRBV20-1; length: 17; CDR3: CSANNPQGATEGQPQHF; DNA: TGCAGTGCTAATAATCCCCAGGGGGCTACGGAGGGGCAGCCCCAGCATTTT
size: few; J: TRBJ1-5; D: TRBD1; V: TRBV5-8; length: 15; CDR3: CASSPGTGYNQPQHF; DNA: TGTGCCAGCAGCCCCGGGACAGGGTATAATCAGCCCCAGCATTTT
size: .; J: TRBJ1-6; D: .; V: TRBV10-3; length: 13; CDR3: CAISVHSRTPLHF; DNA: TGTGCCATCAGTGTTCACAGCCGAACACCCCTCCACTTT
size: .; J: TRBJ2-2; D: .; V: TRBV7-6; length: 15; CDR3: CASSLVSGGTGELFF; DNA: TGTGCCAGCAGCTTAGTTAGCGGAGGAACCGGGGAGCTGTTTTTT
size: .; J: TRBJ2-7; D: .; V: TRBV2; length: 15; CDR3: CASSESAGLNYEQYF; DNA: TGTGCCAGCAGTGAATCGGCGGGATTAAACTACGAGCAGTACTTC
size: .; J: TRBJ1-1; D: .; V: TRBV5-1; length: 15; CDR3: CASSETTGMGNGAFF; DNA: TGCGCCAGCAGCGAGACTACAGGGATGGGGAATGGAGCTTTCTTT
size: once; J: TRBJ2-1; D: .; V: TRBV2; length: 14; CDR3: CASSGKGKDNEQFF; DNA: TGTGCCAGCAGTGGCAAGGGAAAGGACAATGAGCAGTTCTTC
size: .; J: TRBJ1-2; D: TRBD1; V: TRBV7-2; length: 12; CDR3: CASSGRTGGYTF; DNA: TGTGCCAGCAGCGGACGGACAGGTGGCTACACCTTC
size: few; J: TRBJ1-2; D: TRBD1; V: TRBV18; length: 16; CDR3: CASSPSQKGAREGYTF; DNA: TGTGCCAGCTCACCTTCTCAGAAGGGGGCCAGAGAAGGCTACACCTTC
size: once; J: TRBJ1-1; D: .; V: TRBV6-1; length: 14; CDR3: CASSQHAGGYEAFF; DNA: TGTGCCAGCAGTCAACACGCGGGGGGGTATGAAGCTTTCTTT
size: .; J: TRBJ1-2; D: .; V: TRBV30; length: 11; CDR3: CAWTGGQGYTF; DNA: TGTGCCTGGACGGGGGGGCAAGGCTACACCTTC
size: .; J: TRBJ1-5; D: .; V: TRBV15; length: 15; CDR3: CATSRDRSSNQPQHF; DNA: TGTGCCACCAGCAGAGATCGGTCTAGCAATCAGCCCCAGCATTTT
size: .; J: TRBJ1-1; D: TRBD1; V: TRBV19; length: 19; CDR3: CASSLPTGDRGRMNTEAFF; DNA: TGTGCCAGTAGTTTGCCGACAGGGGATCGGGGTCGCATGAACACTGAAGCTTTCTTT
size: .; J: TRBJ2-7; D: .; V: TRBV11-3; length: 13; CDR3: CASSKSGVNEQYF; DNA: TGTGCCAGCAGCAAAAGTGGAGTTAACGAGCAGTACTTC
size: .; J: TRBJ1-4; D: TRBD1; V: TRBV7-2; length: 17; CDR3: CASSQPRGRATNEKLFF; DNA: TGTGCCAGCAGCCAGCCCAGGGGGCGTGCAACTAATGAAAAACTGTTTTTT
size: few; J: TRBJ2-7; D: .; V: TRBV7-2; length: 15; CDR3: CASSLSRASSYEQYF; DNA: TGTGCCAGCAGCCTGAGTAGGGCGAGCTCCTACGAGCAGTACTTC
size: once; J: TRBJ2-3; D: TRBD1; V: TRBV5-1; length: 15; CDR3: CASSFMGQGADTQYF; DNA: TGCGCCAGCAGCTTTATGGGACAGGGGGCAGATACGCAGTATTTT
size: few; J: TRBJ2-7; D: .; V: TRBV11-2; length: 14; CDR3: CASSRGPAAYEQYF; DNA: TGTGCCAGCAGCCGCGGCCCAGCCGCCTACGAGCAGTACTTC
size: .; J: TRBJ2-5; D: .; V: TRBV20-1; length: 13; CDR3: CSASPPGQETQYF; DNA: TGCAGTGCTAGCCCTCCAGGGCAAGAGACCCAGTACTTC
size: .; J: TRBJ1-1; D: .; V: TRBV7-3; length: 14; CDR3: CASSPGTTNTEAFF; DNA: TGTGCCAGCAGCCCGGGGACAACGAACACTGAAGCTTTCTTT
size: .; J: TRBJ2-5; D: TRBD2; V: TRBV25-1; length: 15; CDR3: CASPREGGTQETQYF; DNA: TGTGCCAGTCCCCGGGAGGGGGGAACCCAAGAGACCCAGTACTTC
size: .; J: TRBJ1-5; D: .; V: TRBV20-1; length: 14; CDR3: CSARDRGSGQPQHF; DNA: TGCAGTGCTAGAGATAGGGGATCGGGTCAGCCCCAGCATTTT
size: .; J: TRBJ1-5; D: .; V: TRBV7-8; length: 14; CDR3: CASSLESTVQPQHF; DNA: TGTGCCAGCAGCTTAGAATCGACAGTTCAGCCCCAGCATTTT
size: few; J: TRBJ1-1; D: TRBD1; V: TRBV19; length: 15; CDR3: CASTTRRGTGTEAFF; DNA: TGTGCCAGTACTACCCGGAGAGGGACAGGCACTGAAGCTTTCTTT
size: once; J: TRBJ2-2; D: .; V: TRBV5-1; length: 15; CDR3: CASSLGGVRDGELFF; DNA: TGCGCCAGCAGCTTGGGAGGCGTGCGGGACGGGGAGCTGTTTTTT
size: .; J: TRBJ1-1; D: TRBD1; V: TRBV20-1; length: 17; CDR3: CSARDPRTGDMNTEAFF; DNA: TGCAGTGCTAGAGATCCGAGGACAGGGGACATGAACACTGAAGCTTTCTTT
size: .; J: TRBJ1-2; D: TRBD1; V: TRBV7-2; length: 13; CDR3: CASSVDRGNGYTF; DNA: TGTGCCAGCAGCGTCGACAGGGGGAACGGCTACACCTTC
size: .; J: TRBJ1-2; D: .; V: TRBV18; length: 15; CDR3: CASSSTGKANYGYTF; DNA: TGTGCCAGCTCTTCCACAGGGAAAGCTAACTATGGCTACACCTTC
size: once; J: TRBJ2-3; D: .; V: TRBV6-1; length: 16; CDR3: CASRISLGTSTDTQYF; DNA: TGTGCCAGCAGAATTAGCCTTGGAACTAGCACAGATACGCAGTATTTT